This T cell receptor beta chain was profiled in a study of CD8+CD57+ T cells in acquired aplastic anemia. Study information: Isolated CD4+ and CD8+ cells, once sorted, yielded DNA averaging 3.2 ug. CD4+ reads averaged roughly 10 million in healthy donors.

On this clonotype itself: Its antigen is currently unknown.

Researchers used genomic DNA as the template to profile TCR beta VDJ and CDR3. Each CDR3 protein gets one entry after TCRdb re-called the reads with MiXCR. The sample gives around 180,000 distinct CDR3 sequences, about 60% of which show up once; less than 55% is in the top ten. The study's findings and limits: Fewer than 35 shared CD8+ CDR3s appeared highly expressed within patients' immunodominant clones.

Germline CDR1 SNHLY, CDR2 FYNNEI. The CDR3 consists of 15 residues. With 4 bases clipped from V and 2 bases from J, the junction kept 7 bases outside the gene matches. This clonotype was sampled from a human donor in good health. Sample: sorted CD4+, CD8+, or CD8+CD57+ T cells (not recorded which) from PBMCs. The rearrangement joins TRBV2 to TRBJ2-7, with TRBD2 matching 8 bases. CDR3 DNA: TGTGCCAGCAGTGTAGCAGGACTAGCCGCCTACGAGCAGTACTTC. Translating it yields CASSVAGLAAYEQYF.